This T cell receptor beta chain was sequenced for a study of spatial heterogeneity in lung cancer. The study's findings and limits: Counts of expanded alpha and beta TCRs within tumors tracked the tumor nonsynonymous mutation count.

The CDR3 runs 14 residues. Germline CDR1 and CDR2: SNHLY and FYNNEI. V trimming: 3 bases; J trimming: 7 bases; junction bases outside the gene matches: 3. This clonotype qualifies as medium-sized. Antigen specificity is unknown. A library prepared for alpha chains yielded this beta chain as an off-target read; its size is of little meaning. Noted time point: sample taken at primary tumor resection. Whole RNA obtained from tumor, nontumor lung or frozen PBMC underwent sequencing without sorting. TCRdb processed the 5' RACE reads anew with MiXCR; each CDR3 protein has one entry. The sample carries 9,500 to 12,000 distinct CDR3 sequences, approximately 8% recorded once.

Sequenced material: lung tumor tissue, taken at surgery. The chain combines TRBV2 with TRBJ2-1, with 10 bases fitting TRBD2. This clonotype originated in a female donor with early-stage non-small cell lung cancer. The CDR3 sequence is CASSDSGGNNEQFF. The CDR3 nucleotides read TGTGCCAGCAGTGATAGCGGGGGGAATAATGAGCAGTTCTTC.